The 24 T cell receptor beta chains in this list originate from one sample, sequenced in a study of Ad26.COV2.S vaccination and SARS-CoV-2 variants. The method was immunoSEQ multiplex PCR; TCRdb's version includes in-frame clones alone and lacks a portion of them. The table lists a few hundred thousand clones, around 88% of them singletons. Noted treatment: around 19 received Ad26.COV2.S at low or high dose, single or two shots; roughly five received placebo; per-sample allocation not given. Samples came from day 63 after the first vaccine or placebo injection. Sequencing used peripheral blood, obtained in a trial of Ad26.COV2.S vaccine versus placebo. The receptors stem from a person aged 18-60 years who received the Ad26.COV2.S COVID-19 vaccine or a placebo.

In DNA, the CDR3 is TGTGCCAGCACCAGGGGGACAGGGGGCGTTTGGTCGACATCAAATTCACCCCTCCACTTT. This gives the protein CASTRGTGGVWSTSNSPLHF. The V and J genes are TRBV21-1 and TRBJ1-6; TRBD1, the table's D call, was not compared with the DNA. TRBV21-1 is classified as a pseudogene. The CDR3 runs 20 residues.

The count of this clone is one. The chain joins TRBV27 to TRBJ1-5; D is perhaps TRBD1 (6 bases). The germline V gene encodes CDR1 MNHEY and CDR2 SMNVEV (reference sequence). With 5 bases removed from V and 1 base from J, the gap between germline ends came to 15 bases. The CDR3 spans 16 residues. The CDR3 loop is CASSPSKGESNQPQHF. CDR3 DNA: TGTGCCAGCAGTCCGAGTAAGGGGGAGAGCAATCAGCCCCAGCATTTT.

The chain employs TRBV6-4 and TRBJ2-2; D ambiguous. Trimming took 1 base from V and 4 from J, leaving 4 bases between them. Per germline, CDR1 MRHNA and CDR2 SNTAGT. The CDR3 consists of 13 residues. CDR3 nucleotide sequence: TGTGCCAGCAGTGACTGGGGCACCGGGGAGCTGTTTTTT. Residues: CASSDWGTGELFF.

This chain joins TRBV14 and TRBJ2-5; D is perhaps TRBD2 (5 bases). The germline V and J ends were trimmed by 0 bases and 14 bases, with 19 bases remaining between them. Germline CDR1 SGHDN, CDR2 FVKESK. The CDR3 extends over 14 amino acids. In nucleotides, the CDR3 is TGTGCCAGCAGCCAAGAGGTAAACCTCGGGATTCCTTACTTC. Amino acids: CASSQEVNLGIPYF.

This chain joins TRBV6-2 or TRBV6-3 and TRBJ2-1, with D tentatively TRBD2 (6 bases). CDR1 and CDR2 (germline): MNHEY, SVGEGT. The V end lost 2 bases, the J end lost 1 base, and 15 bases lay between the germline ends. This CDR3 is built from 17 residues. The DNA of the CDR3 is TGTGCCAGCAGTTACCCGGCGAGCGGGCCTTCCTACAATGAGCAGTTCTTC. This codes for CASSYPASGPSYNEQFF.

The chain has TRBV9 and TRBJ2-3; TRBD2 matches 13 bases. With 1 base clipped from V and 2 bases from J, the junction kept 4 bases outside the gene matches. CDR1 SGDLS and CDR2 YYNGEE come from the germline V gene. CDR3 length equals 17 residues. The CDR3 sequence is CASSVPGLAGATDTQYF. The CDR3 DNA follows: TGTGCCAGCAGCGTACCAGGACTAGCGGGGGCCACAGATACGCAGTATTTT.

V is TRBV10-3 and J is TRBJ1-2, with 7 bases that match TRBD1. V was clipped by 4 bases and J by 4 bases; unmatched bases: 21. The germline gives CDR1 ENHRY, CDR2 SYGVKD. CDR3 length: 19 residues. The CDR3 nucleotides read TGTGCCATCAGTGGATCGACAGGGTCCTACCTCAGTGCCCTCTATGGCTACACCTTC. This sequence encodes CAISGSTGSYLSALYGYTF.

The chain uses TRBV28 and TRBJ1-2; D call uncertain. Trimming took off 7 bases at V and 4 bases at J, with 10 bases between the two ends. The CDR3 loop spans 12 amino acids. Per the germline V gene, CDR1 is MDHEN and CDR2 is SYDVKM. The CDR3 protein is CASTTRFYGYTF. In DNA form, the CDR3 reads TGTGCCAGCACCACCCGATTCTATGGCTACACCTTC.

A word on this clone: The junction shows a germline mismatch at one end, possibly a read error. The V gene is TRBV5-1, the J gene TRBJ2-7, with 7 bases matching TRBD1. The CDR3 length is 14 residues. From germline, CDR1 is SGHRS and CDR2 YFSETQ. This CDR3 is CASRLGQSSYEQYF. In DNA, the CDR3 is TGCGCCAGCAGATTGGGACAGAGCTCCTACGAGCAGTACTTC.

This clone has only a few counts. The gene calls are TRBV6-5 and TRBJ1-1, with D unresolved. Trimming removed 1 base at V and 4 bases at J, with 13 bases between. CDR1 is MNHEY and CDR2 is SVGAGI in the germline V gene. The CDR3 extends over 15 amino acids. The CDR3 DNA reads TGTGCCAGCAGTTACTACAAGGGTGTTAGCACTGAAGCTTTCTTT. Its protein product is CASSYYKGVSTEAFF.

In this sample, this clone turned up a few times. Other DNA sequences from this sample encode an identical CDR3 as well. The genes are TRBV6-5 and TRBJ1-5; D unclear. The V end lost 0 bases, the J end lost 2 bases, and 5 bases lay between the germline ends. Germline loops: CDR1 MNHEY, CDR2 SVGAGI. This CDR3 is 14 amino acids long. The DNA of the CDR3 is TGTGCCAGCAGTTACTCGCTAGGCAATCAGCCCCAGCATTTT. This encodes CASSYSLGNQPQHF.

V and J are TRBV2 and TRBJ2-1; D is uncertain. Germline V gene sequence: CDR1 SNHLY, CDR2 FYNNEI. CDR3 size: 11 residues. V dropped 7 bases and J dropped 4 bases, with 5 bases sitting between them. Here the CDR3 reads CASTGYNEQFF. CDR3 coding DNA: TGTGCCAGCACAGGATACAATGAGCAGTTCTTC.

The V and J genes are TRBV30 and TRBJ2-3; 11 nucleotides line up with TRBD2. The CDR3 extends over 16 amino acids. In germline, CDR1 is GTSNPN, CDR2 SVGIG (reference sequence). The V gene end was trimmed by 3 bases and the J gene end by 1 base; junction bases not matched to a gene: 6. The CDR3 here is CAWSRSLAGGTDTQYF. In DNA, the CDR3 is TGTGCCTGGAGCCGGTCACTAGCGGGGGGCACAGATACGCAGTATTTT. The full variable domain, completed using reference TRBV30 and TRBJ2-3, is SQTIHQWPATLVQPVGSPLSLECTVEGTSNPNLYWYRQAAGRGLQLLFYSVGIGQISSEVPQNLSASRPQDRQFILSSKKLLLSDSGFYLCAWSRSLAGGTDTQYFGPGTRLTVL.

This sequence joins TRBV9 and TRBJ2-3; maybe TRBD2 (7 bases). Trimming shortened V by 3 bases and J by 4 bases, and 9 bases separated the two germline ends. CDR1 SGDLS and CDR2 YYNGEE come from the germline V gene. The CDR3 is 13 residues long. In nucleotides, the CDR3 is TGTGCCAGCAGCGCCGGGGGGCCAGATACGCAGTATTTT. Protein product: CASSAGGPDTQYF.

The gene calls are TRBV20-1 and TRBJ2-7, with no clear D. V shed 3 bases and J shed 5 bases, with 8 bases lying between them. Germline assignment: CDR1 DFQATT and CDR2 SNEGSKA (reference sequence). CDR3 size: 11 residues. The CDR3 reads CSASSGDEQYV. The CDR3 region has the DNA TGCAGTGCTAGTTCTGGGGACGAGCAGTACGTC.

This clone was seen a handful of times. The genes are TRBV5-4 and TRBJ2-2, with TRBD2 matching 8 bases. The CDR3 runs 14 residues. V was pared by 4 bases and J by 5 bases, with 4 bases of the junction left unmatched. Germline CDR1 and CDR2: SGHNT and YYREEE (reference sequence). The CDR3 protein is CASSAGTRTGELFF. The DNA for the CDR3 is TGTGCCAGCAGCGCTGGGACTAGAACCGGGGAGCTGTTTTTT.

The chain employs TRBV15 and TRBJ2-7; D is unresolved. Germline CDR1 is LNHNV and CDR2 is YYDKDF (reference sequence). The CDR3 has 15 residues. Trimming shortened V by 0 bases and J by 3 bases, and 12 bases separated the two germline ends. For the CDR3, the DNA is TGTGCCACCAGCAGAGATCGGCTAGTGAGCTACGAGCAGTACTTC. Translated: CATSRDRLVSYEQYF.

The chain carries TRBV11-2 and TRBJ2-2; D is uncertain. CDR1 and CDR2 (germline): SGHAT, FQNNGV. Trimming cost V 5 bases and J 0 bases, with 7 bases left between them. The CDR3 totals 14 residues. CDR3 amino acids: CASSPHTNTGELFF. In DNA, the CDR3 is TGTGCCAGCAGCCCCCACACGAACACCGGGGAGCTGTTTTTT.

The gene calls are TRBV11-2 and TRBJ1-1; 12 positions match TRBD1. CDR3 length: 19 residues. The germline V gene has CDR1 SGHAT and CDR2 FQNNGV. The V gene end was trimmed by 3 bases and the J gene end by 3 bases; junction bases not matched to a gene: 14. This CDR3 reads CASSFQRVRDRGLDTEAFF. DNA for the CDR3: TGTGCCAGCAGCTTCCAACGAGTAAGGGACAGGGGGCTTGACACTGAAGCTTTCTTT.

The V and J genes are TRBV4-2 and TRBJ1-6, with 8 nucleotides matching TRBD1. This CDR3 comprises 17 residues. Trimming at V came to 3 bases and at J to 5 bases, leaving 9 bases not matched to a gene. Germline values: CDR1 LGHNA, CDR2 YNFKEQ. DNA for the CDR3: TGTGCCAGCAGCCACACCGTACCGGACAGGGATAATTCACCCCTCCACTTT. Translating it yields CASSHTVPDRDNSPLHF.

J is TRBJ1-5 and V is TRBV19; tentatively, D is TRBD1 (5 bases). Germline V gene lookup returns CDR1 LNHDA and CDR2 SQIVND (reference sequence). The CDR3 consists of 16 residues. V was clipped by 6 bases and J by 1 base, with 16 bases between them. The CDR3: CASSRVRGGSNQPQHF. The CDR3 DNA reads TGTGCCAGTAGCAGGGTACGGGGTGGGAGCAATCAGCCCCAGCATTTT.

V is TRBV6-6 and J is TRBJ2-5, with 11 bases identical to TRBD1. Germline trimming cut 6 bases from V and 4 bases from J; bases unmatched to any gene: 7. Germline CDR1 and CDR2: MNHNY and SVGAGI (reference sequence). The CDR3 totals 15 residues. The CDR3 sequence is CASRGQGALLETQYF. CDR3 bases: TGTGCCAGCAGAGGACAGGGGGCGCTTTTAGAGACCCAGTACTTC.

The chain is built from TRBV24-1 and TRBJ2-1; D is uncertain. This CDR3 contains 13 residues. Deletions cut 5 bases from V and 4 bases from J, with 8 bases between. The germline CDR1 and CDR2 sequences are KGHDR and SFDVKD. The DNA of the CDR3 is TGTGCCACCAGTGCAGGACGGTACAATGAGCAGTTCTTC. Protein: CATSAGRYNEQFF.

Comment on this clone: Because the CDR3's place on the DNA is in doubt, the DNA is left out and the CDR3 is given as listed by TCRdb. The chain couples TRBV5-6 to TRBJ2-7; TRBD1 reflects the table's D call only, with no check against the DNA. Per the germline V gene, CDR1 is SGHDT and CDR2 is YYEEEE. The CDR3 comprises 13 residues, both ends counted. The CDR3 reads CASSFGQGSRRYV.